One sample yielded the 18 T cell receptor beta chains listed below, sequenced in a study of beta chain features in type 1 diabetes. As every portion of the isolated RNA was reverse transcribed, the sequencing read expressed TCRB transcripts. Produced via immunoSEQ multiplex PCR; TCRdb's table is partial and in-frame only. The sample lists more than 300,000 clones, roughly an eighth seen once, with more than 0.015% in the top ten. Sequencing was done on a sample of naive CD4+ T cells from blood. Receptor source: a young man in good health.

CDR3 region: CASSPRPRLAGGEQYF. CDR3 in DNA: TGTGCCAGCAGCCCTCGACCCCGACTAGCGGGAGGCGAGCAGTACTTC. This chain joins TRBV9 and TRBJ2-7; 13 nucleotides align to TRBD2. The CDR3 runs 16 residues. From germline, CDR1 is SGDLS and CDR2 YYNGEE. V lost 4 bases, J lost 6 bases, and 10 bases stayed unmatched.

V is TRBV7-7 and J is TRBJ1-3; tentative D call: TRBD1 (5 bases). Trimming pared 6 bases from V and 0 bases from J, leaving 9 bases between. The CDR3 loop spans 14 amino acids. Germline lookup yields CDR1 SSHAT and CDR2 FNYEAQ (reference sequence). CDR3 sequence: CASSPGHSGNTIYF. The CDR3 DNA sequence: TGTGCCAGCAGTCCAGGGCACTCTGGAAACACCATATATTTT. The variable domain in full, completed from reference TRBV7-7 and TRBJ1-3, reads GAGVSQSPRYKVTKRGQDVTLRCDPISSHATLYWYQQALGQGPEFLTYFNYEAQPDKSGLPSDRFSAERPEGSISTLTIQRTEQRDSAMYRCASSPGHSGNTIYFGEGSWLTVV.

This clone has just a few counts. The rearrangement uses TRBV9 and TRBJ1-1; D call uncertain. The CDR3 is made up of 14 amino acids. CDR1 and CDR2 from the germline V gene are SGDLS and YYNGEE. Trimming stripped 4 bases from V and 0 bases from J, with 10 bases between. CDR3 in DNA: TGTGCCAGCAGCTCAACCGGGGTGAACACTGAAGCTTTCTTT. Its translation is CASSSTGVNTEAFF.

The rearrangement links TRBV5-6 to TRBJ2-2; the match to TRBD2 covers 14 bases. Trimming took 6 bases from V and 4 from J; bases not matched to a gene: 5. The CDR3 consists of 16 residues. Germline values: CDR1 SGHDT, CDR2 YYEEEE. In DNA form, the CDR3 reads TGTGCCAGCACGGGACTAGCGGGAGTGAGCACCGGGGAGCTGTTTTTT. Translated: CASTGLAGVSTGELFF. Filled out from reference TRBV5-6 and TRBJ2-2, the complete variable domain reads DAGVTQSPTHLIKTRGQQVTLRCSPKSGHDTVSWYQQALGQGPQFIFQYYEEEERQRGNFPDRFSGHQFPNYSSELNVNALLLGDSALYLCASTGLAGVSTGELFFGEGSRLTVL.

This clone has more than one count but fewer than ten. The chain recombines TRBV4-2 with TRBJ2-1; 8 bases are shared with TRBD2. This CDR3 is 17 amino acids long. V dropped 0 bases and J dropped 2; count of bases not matched to a gene: 6. Germline V gene lookup returns CDR1 LGHNA and CDR2 YNFKEQ. CDR3 nucleotide sequence: TGTGCCAGCAGCCAAGAAGGCGGGAGGCTCACCTACAATGAGCAGTTCTTC. It is translated as CASSQEGGRLTYNEQFF.

This clone was counted a few times. The chain carries TRBV4-3 and TRBJ1-1; D remains unclear. Germline V gene data show CDR1 as LGHNA and CDR2 as YSLEER. With 3 bases removed from V and 1 base from J, the gap between germline ends came to 21 bases. This CDR3 has 18 amino acids. Here the CDR3 DNA reads TGCGCCAGCAGCCAGGTGGGCTGGTATGGCCAGACGAACACTGAAGCTTTCTTT. Translating it yields CASSQVGWYGQTNTEAFF.

This clone was seen only a few times. CDR3 region: CASSTEGFHAANVLTF. The CDR3 DNA sequence: TGTGCCAGCAGCACTGAGGGCTTTCATGCGGCCAACGTCCTGACTTTC. The chain joins TRBV5-4 to TRBJ2-6; D may be TRBD2 (5 bases). The ends were cut back, 4 bases at V and 6 bases at J, with 17 bases in the middle. The CDR3 runs 16 residues. CDR1 is SGHNT and CDR2 is YYREEE in the germline V gene (reference sequence).

This clone has a handful of counts. The chain links TRBV7-9 to TRBJ2-1; 10 bases are shared with TRBD2. After removal of 6 bases from V and 6 bases from J, the junction contained 14 bases not matched to a gene. Looked up from germline, CDR1 is SEHNR and CDR2 is FQNEAQ (reference sequence). This CDR3 comprises 17 residues. CDR3 bases: TGTGCCAGCAGGCCCGGGATCGAGCGGGAGGGTGGCAATGAGCAGTTCTTC. Translated, it gives CASRPGIEREGGNEQFF. Full variable domain (missing parts from reference TRBV7-9 and TRBJ2-1): DTGVSQNPRHKITKRGQNVTFRCDPISEHNRLYWYRQTLGQGPEFLTYFQNEAQLEKSRLLSDRFSAERPKGSFSTLEIQRTEQGDSAMYLCASRPGIEREGGNEQFFGPGTRLTVL.

The chain couples TRBV30 to TRBJ1-3, with D hard to call. Germline assignment: CDR1 GTSNPN and CDR2 SVGIG (reference sequence). The CDR3 consists of 13 residues. V shed 1 base and J shed 2 bases, with 6 bases lying between them. In DNA, the CDR3 is TGTGCCTGGAGTGCGGGTGCTGGAAACACCATATATTTT. It codes for CAWSAGAGNTIYF. Supplemented by reference TRBV30 and TRBJ1-3, the full variable domain reads SQTIHQWPATLVQPVGSPLSLECTVEGTSNPNLYWYRQAAGRGLQLLFYSVGIGQISSEVPQNLSASRPQDRQFILSSKKLLLSDSGFYLCAWSAGAGNTIYFGEGSWLTVV.

The V and J genes are TRBV6-5 and TRBJ2-3; 10 positions match TRBD2. There are 15 residues in the CDR3. With 2 bases clipped from V and 7 bases from J, the junction kept 6 bases outside the gene matches. The germline V gene has CDR1 MNHEY and CDR2 SVGAGI. The DNA for the CDR3 is TGTGCCAGCAGTTACGCGACTAGCGGGCTGAATACGCAGTATTTT. Amino acid sequence: CASSYATSGLNTQYF.

The chain recombines TRBV7-9 with TRBJ1-2; D unresolved. V lost 5 bases, J lost 3 bases, and 13 bases lay in between. Germline V gene sequence: CDR1 SEHNR, CDR2 FQNEAQ (reference sequence). This CDR3 is built from 14 residues. The CDR3 sequence is CASSPVALYYGYTF. CDR3 in DNA: TGTGCCAGCAGCCCCGTGGCCCTTTACTATGGCTACACCTTC.

CDR3 amino acids: CASSRTGGSETQYF. CDR3 coding DNA: TGTGCCAGCAGTCGGACAGGGGGCAGTGAGACCCAGTACTTC. This chain uses TRBV6-6 with TRBJ2-5; 11 nucleotides line up with TRBD1. The CDR3 runs to 14 residues. Germline CDR1 reads MNHNY; CDR2 reads SVGAGI (reference sequence). V dropped 5 bases and J dropped 5; count of bases not matched to a gene: 4.

The chain links TRBV14 to TRBJ2-2; tentative D call: TRBD2 (5 bases). From germline, CDR1 is SGHDN and CDR2 FVKESK. Trimming removed 5 bases at V and 4 bases at J, with 14 bases between. CDR3 length equals 15 residues. The CDR3 reads CASSDSYRGTGELFF. CDR3 DNA sequence: TGTGCCAGCAGCGATTCCTACCGGGGCACCGGGGAGCTGTTTTTT.

This rearrangement joins TRBV5-6 to TRBJ2-7, with TRBD1 matching 7 bases. CDR3 length: 13 residues. V dropped 0 bases and J dropped 6; count of bases not matched to a gene: 3. Germline loops: CDR1 SGHDT, CDR2 YYEEEE. CDR3 nucleotide sequence: TGTGCCAGCAGCTTGGGACCAGGGGGCGAGCAGTACTTC. Translation: CASSLGPGGEQYF.

Only a few counts were recorded for this clone. This sequence joins TRBV6-1 and TRBJ1-1; 8 nucleotides align to TRBD1. The CDR3 spans 14 residues. The ends lost 5 bases at V and 3 bases at J; junction bases unmatched: 5. Germline V CDR1 and CDR2: MNHNS, SASEGT. Here the CDR3 DNA reads TGTGCCAGCAGTCCTCAGGGGGCGGACACTGAAGCTTTCTTT. Its translation: CASSPQGADTEAFF.

This clone was counted only a few times. The J gene is TRBJ2-5, the V gene TRBV5-1; perhaps TRBD1 as D (5 bases). CDR1 is SGHRS and CDR2 is YFSETQ in the germline V gene. The CDR3 sequence is 15 residues long. Trimming shortened V by 4 bases and J by 4 bases, and 17 bases separated the two germline ends. CDR3 in amino acids: CASSPGTGLTETQYF. The CDR3 bases are TGCGCCAGCAGCCCAGGTACAGGCTTGACAGAGACCCAGTACTTC.

J is TRBJ2-3 and V is TRBV5-4; D might be TRBD1 (6 bases). CDR3 length equals 16 residues. Trimming stripped 4 bases from V and 6 bases from J, with 21 bases between. Germline lookup yields CDR1 SGHNT and CDR2 YYREEE (reference sequence). CDR3 residues: CASSHGTLDSRDTQYF. The DNA for the CDR3 is TGTGCCAGCAGCCACGGGACATTAGACTCCAGGGATACGCAGTATTTT. Looking up the rest from reference TRBV5-4 and TRBJ2-3 gives the full variable domain: ETGVTQSPTHLIKTRGQQVTLRCSSQSGHNTVSWYQQALGQGPQFIFQYYREEENGRGNFPPRFSGLQFPNYSSELNVNALELDDSALYLCASSHGTLDSRDTQYFGPGTRLTVL.

The chain couples TRBV29-1 to TRBJ2-7, with TRBD1 matching 8 bases. The CDR3 spans 13 residues. Germline loops: CDR1 SQVTM, CDR2 ANQGSEA. V gave up 6 bases and J gave up 5 bases; unmatched junction bases: 9. CDR3 nucleotide sequence: TGCAGCGTAGTACAGGGGGTTGCGGACGAGCAGTACTTC. Residues: CSVVQGVADEQYF.